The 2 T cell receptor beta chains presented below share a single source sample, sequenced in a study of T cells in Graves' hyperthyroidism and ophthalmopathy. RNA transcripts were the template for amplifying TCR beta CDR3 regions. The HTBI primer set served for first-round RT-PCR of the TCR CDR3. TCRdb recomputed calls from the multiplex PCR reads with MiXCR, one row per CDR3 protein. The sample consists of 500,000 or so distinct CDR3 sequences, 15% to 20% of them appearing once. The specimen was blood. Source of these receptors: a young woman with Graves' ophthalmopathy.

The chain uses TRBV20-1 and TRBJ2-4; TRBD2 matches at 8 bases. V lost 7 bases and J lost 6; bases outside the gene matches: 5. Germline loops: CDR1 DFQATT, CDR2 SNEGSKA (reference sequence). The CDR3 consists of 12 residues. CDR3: CSGREVGNIQYF. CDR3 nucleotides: TGCAGTGGGCGGGAGGTCGGAAACATTCAGTACTTC.

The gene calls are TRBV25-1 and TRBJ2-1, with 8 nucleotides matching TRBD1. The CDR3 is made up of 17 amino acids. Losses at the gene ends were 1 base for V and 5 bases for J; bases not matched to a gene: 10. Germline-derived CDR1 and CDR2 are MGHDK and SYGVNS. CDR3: CASSESRGRRYDNEQFF. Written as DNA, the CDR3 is TGTGCCAGCAGTGAATCCAGGGGGCGCAGATATGACAATGAGCAGTTCTTC.